This TCR beta chain was sequenced during a study of shared clonotypes between healthy human individuals. About the research overall: Three plates were used per donor for CD4 naive, three for CD4 memory, two for CD8 naive and one for CD8 memory.

Sequencing was performed with immunoSEQ multiplex PCR; in TCRdb, only in-frame clones are kept and a portion is missing. This sample has 550,000 to 850,000 clones; roughly two thirds occur once, and the top ten carry approximately 1.8%. This clone has more than one count but fewer than ten. Germline CDR1 and CDR2: KGHSH and LQKENI. This CDR3 comprises 14 residues. Trimming pared 5 bases from V and 3 bases from J, leaving 8 bases between. The sequenced sample was memory CD4+ T cells sorted from blood. The subset is: CD45RA-negative fraction. The V and J genes are TRBV18 and TRBJ2-6; D ambiguous. The receptor was derived from a woman aged 25 to 39 in good health. The CDR3 sequence: CASSSGNGANVLTF. CDR3 bases: TGTGCCAGCTCATCAGGTAATGGGGCCAACGTCCTGACTTTC.